This T cell receptor beta chain emerged from a study of shared clonotypes between healthy human individuals. Overall study results and limits: Sorted-subset samples were not fully sequenced, rarefaction indicated.

Profiling relied on immunoSEQ multiplex PCR, and the TCRdb table lists in-frame clones only, not all of them. The sample records approximately 2.1 million clones, 85% to 95% being singletons. V trimming: 5 bases; J trimming: 0 bases; junction bases outside the gene matches: 6. The CDR3 loop spans 15 amino acids. The germline V gene encodes CDR1 PRHDT and CDR2 FYEKMQ (reference sequence). On this clone: Its antigen is not known.

Source material: naive CD4+ T cells from PBMCs. Subset meaning: CD45RA+ positively selected. The sequence derives from a young man in good health. Some clones in this sample may be carry-over from other donors' samples. The rearrangement uses TRBV13 and TRBJ2-7; 8 bases agree with TRBD1. CDR3 region: CASSPRDRLSYEQYF. In nucleotides, the CDR3 is TGTGCCAGCAGCCCGCGGGACAGGCTCTCCTACGAGCAGTACTTC.